One sample yielded the 12 T cell receptor beta chains listed below, sequenced in a study of blood T cell repertoires in COVID-19. This table comes from immunoSEQ multiplex PCR, and its TCRdb copy is limited to in-frame clones, with some not included. The profile shows around 77,000 clones, approximately 89% of them singletons. The material sequenced was peripheral blood. The receptors derive from a woman aged 60 to 75 with active COVID-19.

The CDR3 coding sequence is TGTGCCAGCAGCGCCTTTAGGGTTGGAGGCTACAATGAGCAGTTCTTC. Its protein product is CASSAFRVGGYNEQFF. The chain recombines TRBV2 with TRBJ2-1; D perhaps matches TRBD2 (5 bases). CDR3 length: 16 residues. The V and J ends lost 6 bases and 3 bases respectively, with 18 bases between them. Germline-derived CDR1 and CDR2 are SNHLY and FYNNEI.

This chain uses TRBV5-4 with TRBJ1-6; D might be TRBD1 (6 bases). The CDR3 has 15 residues. The V end lost 0 bases, the J end lost 7 bases, and 11 bases lay between the germline ends. The germline V gene encodes CDR1 SGHNT and CDR2 YYREEE (reference sequence). The CDR3, as DNA: TGTGCCAGCAGCTTGGACAGGGTTGGCAATTCACCCCTCCACTTT. Amino acid sequence: CASSLDRVGNSPLHF.

The chain employs TRBV6-6 and TRBJ1-3, with 7 bases fitting TRBD1. CDR1 MNHNY and CDR2 SVGAGI come from the germline V gene (reference sequence). CDR3 length: 14 amino acids. With V trimmed by 6 bases and J by 4 bases, 6 bases remained unmatched. The DNA for the CDR3 is TGTGCCAGCAGCTCCGCAGGGGGGGGAAACACCATATATTTT. Amino acids: CASSSAGGGNTIYF.

This clone has just one count. The genes are TRBV28 and TRBJ2-7; perhaps TRBD1 as D (5 bases). Germline V gene sequence: CDR1 MDHEN, CDR2 SYDVKM. CDR3 length equals 14 residues. With 5 bases removed from V and 6 bases from J, the gap between germline ends came to 17 bases. CDR3 region: CASSQQVPPSEQYF. DNA for the CDR3: TGTGCCAGCAGTCAACAGGTCCCACCATCCGAGCAGTACTTC.

The V and J genes are TRBV6-2 or TRBV6-3 and TRBJ2-5, with TRBD2 matching over 8 bases. Germline assignment: CDR1 MNHEY and CDR2 SVGEGT. With 5 bases clipped from V and 4 bases from J, the junction kept 15 bases outside the gene matches. The CDR3 contains 17 residues. CDR3 loop: CASSPQRERVLVETQYF. In nucleotides, the CDR3 is TGTGCCAGCAGTCCCCAGCGGGAGAGGGTTTTGGTAGAGACCCAGTACTTC.

The CDR3 DNA reads as TGCGCCAGCAGATCAAGACCGGGACAGGGTTCCTACGAGCAGTACTTC. Translated, it gives CASRSRPGQGSYEQYF. V usage is TRBV5-1 and J usage is TRBJ2-7; 9 bases are a match to TRBD1. CDR1 SGHRS and CDR2 YFSETQ come from the germline V gene. The V segment lost 5 bases and the J segment 1 base; nucleotides outside the gene matches: 10. This CDR3 is 16 amino acids long.

V usage is TRBV6-5 and J usage is TRBJ2-1, with D possibly TRBD2 on 5 matching bases. The CDR3 is made up of 14 amino acids. V was trimmed by 7 bases and J by 6 bases, leaving 16 bases between them. The germline CDR1 and CDR2 sequences are MNHEY and SVGAGI. Written as DNA, the CDR3 is TGTGCCAGCACGGGTTACGGGGTATCCAATGAGCAGTTCTTC. This encodes CASTGYGVSNEQFF.

The V call is TRBV19, the J call TRBJ1-1; no reliable D call. Trimming stripped 1 base from V and 5 bases from J, with 8 bases between. The CDR3 length is 13 residues. CDR1 and CDR2 from the germline V gene are LNHDA and SQIVND (reference sequence). The CDR3 here is CASSIGRRTEAFF. DNA of the CDR3: TGTGCCAGTAGTATAGGAAGGAGGACTGAAGCTTTCTTT.

V is TRBV27 and J is TRBJ2-2; no reliable D call. V lost 5 bases to trimming and J lost 8 bases, with 12 bases between them. CDR3 size: 13 residues. The germline V gene has CDR1 MNHEY and CDR2 SMNVEV (reference sequence). The CDR3 coding sequence is TGTGCCAGCAGTGTCCCCAAGCCGGGGGAGCTGTTTTTT. Translated: CASSVPKPGELFF.

The rearrangement links TRBV5-1 to TRBJ1-1; D is unclear. V shed 4 bases and J shed 1 base, with 14 bases lying between them. This CDR3 region has 15 residues. CDR1 and CDR2 (germline): SGHRS, YFSETQ. CDR3 bases: TGCGCCAGCAGCCTGGGTACGCGGTGGAACACTGAAGCTTTCTTT. Its protein product is CASSLGTRWNTEAFF.

CDR3 region: CARRTGGDGYTF. In DNA form, the CDR3 reads TGCGCCAGGAGGACAGGGGGCGATGGCTACACCTTC. V and J are TRBV10-2 and TRBJ1-2, with 11 bases that match TRBD1. This CDR3 contains 12 residues. CDR1 WSHSY and CDR2 SAAADI come from the germline V gene. The trim removed 9 bases at V and 6 bases at J, leaving 3 bases unmatched.

CDR3 sequence: CASSSPLEREVQETQYF. In nucleotides, the CDR3 is TGTGCCAGCAGCTCCCCTTTAGAGCGGGAGGTTCAAGAGACCCAGTACTTC. The genes are TRBV7-2 and TRBJ2-5, with 9 nucleotides matching TRBD2. CDR1 and CDR2 from the germline V gene are SGHTA and FQGNSA. Trimming took 4 bases from V and 2 from J; bases not matched to a gene: 11. This CDR3 comprises 17 residues. Full variable domain (rest looked up from reference TRBV7-2 and TRBJ2-5): GAGVSQSPSNKVTEKGKDVELRCDPISGHTALYWYRQSLGQGLEFLIYFQGNSAPDKSGLPSDRFSAERTGGSVSTLTIQRTQQEDSAVYLCASSSPLEREVQETQYFGPGTRLLVL.